This T cell receptor beta chain was sequenced during a study of T cell changes during pregnancy in multiple sclerosis. Assay used: immunoSEQ multiplex PCR; TCRdb lists only in-frame clones, some missing. In the table there are 40,000 to 45,000 clones, 80% to 95% of which are singletons. Trimming stripped 6 bases from V and 9 bases from J, with 12 bases between. The length of the CDR3 is 10 residues. Germline CDR1 reads SQVTM; CDR2 reads ANQGSEA. The sequence was obtained from a female donor with multiple sclerosis, enrolled in a pregnancy study. The material sequenced was CD4+ T cells from peripheral blood mononuclear cells, taken before pregnancy. V and J are TRBV29-1 and TRBJ2-7; unclear D gene. The CDR3 nucleotides read TGCAGCGTCCTAGACGATGGGCAGTACTTC. This codes for CSVLDDGQYF.